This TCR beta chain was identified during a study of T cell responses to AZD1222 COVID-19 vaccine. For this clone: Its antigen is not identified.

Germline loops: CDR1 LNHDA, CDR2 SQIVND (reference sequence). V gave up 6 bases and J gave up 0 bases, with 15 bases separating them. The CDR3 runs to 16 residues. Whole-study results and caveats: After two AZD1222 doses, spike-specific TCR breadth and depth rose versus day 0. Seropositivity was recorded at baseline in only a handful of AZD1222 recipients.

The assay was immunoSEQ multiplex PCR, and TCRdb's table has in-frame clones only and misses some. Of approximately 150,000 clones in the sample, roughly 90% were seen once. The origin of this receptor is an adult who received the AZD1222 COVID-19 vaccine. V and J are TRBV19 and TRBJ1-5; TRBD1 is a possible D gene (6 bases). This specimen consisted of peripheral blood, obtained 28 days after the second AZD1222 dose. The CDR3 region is CASRQRGFDSNQPQHF. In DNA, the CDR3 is TGTGCCAGTAGGCAAAGGGGGTTTGATAGCAATCAGCCCCAGCATTTT.